Following are 12 T cell receptor beta chains from one sample sequenced in a study of CD8+ T cells in alopecia areata. Treatment meaning: oral pan-JAK inhibitor, 5-10 mg twice daily. In each case, RNA was isolated and then reverse transcribed into cDNA as the sequencing template. The data were produced by immunoSEQ multiplex PCR, yet TCRdb's version contains in-frame clones alone and is incomplete. Of 200,000 to 250,000 clones listed, around three fifths are singletons. Sequenced material: CD4+ T cells sorted from blood, taken at week 4, from a patient treated with tofacitinib. The receptors stem from a human donor with alopecia areata.

This clone was counted between two and nine times. This sequence joins TRBV29-1 and TRBJ1-1; D is unclear. V was shortened by 1 base and J by 4 bases, with 13 bases between the two germline ends. The CDR3 extends over 14 amino acids. Germline V CDR1 and CDR2: SQVTM, ANQGSEA. CDR3 in amino acids: CSVEGAGIGTEAFF. CDR3 DNA: TGCAGCGTTGAAGGGGCGGGCATAGGCACTGAAGCTTTCTTT.

The chain has TRBV29-1 and TRBJ1-1; weak D call: TRBD1 (5 bases). Germline assignment: CDR1 SQVTM and CDR2 ANQGSEA. The germline V and J ends were trimmed by 6 bases and 7 bases, with 12 bases remaining between them. The CDR3 has 11 residues. Written as DNA, the CDR3 is TGCAGCGTCGAGTCTACAGGTGAAGCTTTCTTT. Translated: CSVESTGEAFF.

The rearrangement joins TRBV29-1 to TRBJ1-3; the D is unclear. V lost 3 bases to trimming and J lost 0 bases, with 3 bases between them. This CDR3 is built from 12 residues. Germline assignment: CDR1 SQVTM and CDR2 ANQGSEA. The CDR3 DNA is TGCAGCGTTGACAGCTCTGGAAACACCATATATTTT. Its protein product is CSVDSSGNTIYF.

The chain has TRBV15 and TRBJ2-1, with D hard to call. In germline, CDR1 is LNHNV, CDR2 YYDKDF (reference sequence). CDR3 length equals 14 residues. V was cut by 5 bases and J by 9 bases, with 17 bases left in between. The CDR3 DNA follows: TGTGCCACCAGCTGGACGAGGTCCGATGGTGAGCAGTTCTTC. This encodes CATSWTRSDGEQFF.

In its sample, this clone was seen a few times. The rearrangement uses TRBV5-5 and TRBJ1-1; D remains ambiguous. Germline V gives CDR1 SGHKS, CDR2 YYEKEE (reference sequence). The CDR3 runs 14 residues. V was pared by 2 bases and J by 4 bases, with 12 bases between. The chain's CDR3 is CASSFKGTGTEAFF. The CDR3 coding sequence is TGTGCCAGCAGCTTCAAGGGCACGGGCACTGAAGCTTTCTTT. The whole variable domain, remainder taken from reference TRBV5-5 and TRBJ1-1, is DAGVTQSPTHLIKTRGQQVTLRCSPISGHKSVSWYQQVLGQGPQFIFQYYEKEERGRGNFPDRFSARQFPNYSSELNVNALLLGDSALYLCASSFKGTGTEAFFGQGTRLTVV.

Only a few counts were recorded for this clone. The chain couples TRBV19 to TRBJ1-1; D unclear. The CDR3 loop spans 14 amino acids. V shed 3 bases and J shed 0 bases, with 8 bases lying between them. CDR1 LNHDA and CDR2 SQIVND come from the germline V gene (reference sequence). The CDR3 here is CASSIGNLNTEAFF. Here the CDR3 DNA reads TGTGCCAGTAGTATTGGCAATTTGAACACTGAAGCTTTCTTT.

This clone showed up just once. The chain is built from TRBV2 and TRBJ1-6; D not resolved. CDR3 size: 15 residues. Germline values: CDR1 SNHLY, CDR2 FYNNEI. Trimming removed 0 bases from V and 8 bases from J, with 11 bases in between. The CDR3, as DNA: TGTGCCAGCAGTGAAGCCCAACTTGGGGATTCACCCCTCCACTTT. It translates to CASSEAQLGDSPLHF.

The rearrangement links TRBV27 to TRBJ2-7; D is possibly TRBD1 (5 bases). Germline V gene lookup returns CDR1 MNHEY and CDR2 SMNVEV (reference sequence). The CDR3 totals 15 residues. V was shortened by 5 bases and J by 4 bases, with 18 bases between the two germline ends. The CDR3 sequence: CASSPARSQGYEQYF. Written as DNA, the CDR3 is TGTGCCAGCAGTCCCGCGAGGTCCCAGGGTTACGAGCAGTACTTC.

The chain is built from TRBV5-6 and TRBJ2-1; D is unresolved. Per the germline V gene, CDR1 is SGHDT and CDR2 is YYEEEE. V lost 0 bases to trimming and J lost 0 bases, with 13 bases between them. This CDR3 has 17 residues. CDR3 nucleotide sequence: TGTGCCAGCAGCTTGGCCCTGGGTCTGGGCTCCTACAATGAGCAGTTCTTC. Its translation is CASSLALGLGSYNEQFF.

The genes are TRBV7-7 and TRBJ2-7, with TRBD1 matching 9 bases. Germline V CDR1 and CDR2: SSHAT, FNYEAQ (reference sequence). This CDR3 contains 14 residues. V was pared by 5 bases and J by 6 bases, with 8 bases of the junction left unmatched. CDR3 residues: CASSLRTGEGEQYF. The CDR3 DNA reads TGTGCCAGCAGCCTTCGGACAGGGGAAGGCGAGCAGTACTTC. The full variable domain, with the rest looked up from reference TRBV7-7 and TRBJ2-7, is GAGVSQSPRYKVTKRGQDVTLRCDPISSHATLYWYQQALGQGPEFLTYFNYEAQPDKSGLPSDRFSAERPEGSISTLTIQRTEQRDSAMYRCASSLRTGEGEQYFGPGTRLTVT.

This clone was detected only a few times. Written as DNA, the CDR3 is TGCAGCGTTAAGACGGGACAGGGCCACACAGATACGCAGTATTTT. Translated: CSVKTGQGHTDTQYF. V usage is TRBV29-1 and J usage is TRBJ2-3; 9 nucleotides agree with TRBD1. There are 15 residues in the CDR3. Trimming at V came to 5 bases and at J to 2 bases, leaving 8 bases not matched to a gene. The germline gives CDR1 SQVTM, CDR2 ANQGSEA.

The chain carries TRBV27 and TRBJ1-2, with 7 bases identical to TRBD1. Germline V gene sequence: CDR1 MNHEY, CDR2 SMNVEV (reference sequence). CDR3 length: 15 amino acids. The junction had 8 bases not matched to a gene; V was cut back by 2 bases and J by 5 bases. CDR3 in amino acids: CASSLNDRAPYGYTF. CDR3 nucleotide sequence: TGTGCCAGCAGTTTAAACGACAGGGCCCCTTATGGCTACACCTTC.